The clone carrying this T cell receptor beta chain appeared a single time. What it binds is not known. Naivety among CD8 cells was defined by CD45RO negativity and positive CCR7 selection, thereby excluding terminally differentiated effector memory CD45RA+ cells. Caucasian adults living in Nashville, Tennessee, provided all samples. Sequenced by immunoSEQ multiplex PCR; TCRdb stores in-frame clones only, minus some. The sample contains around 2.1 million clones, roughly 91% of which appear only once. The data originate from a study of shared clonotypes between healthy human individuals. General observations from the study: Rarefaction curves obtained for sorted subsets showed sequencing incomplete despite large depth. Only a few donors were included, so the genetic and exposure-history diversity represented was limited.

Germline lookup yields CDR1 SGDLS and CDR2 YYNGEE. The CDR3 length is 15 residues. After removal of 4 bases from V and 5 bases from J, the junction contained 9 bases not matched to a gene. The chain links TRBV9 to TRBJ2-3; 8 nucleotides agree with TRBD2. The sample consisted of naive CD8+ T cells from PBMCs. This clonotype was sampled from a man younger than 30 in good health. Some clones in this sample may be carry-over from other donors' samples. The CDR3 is CASSQIAGSRDTQYF. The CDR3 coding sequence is TGTGCCAGCAGCCAGATAGCGGGATCTAGAGATACGCAGTATTTT.